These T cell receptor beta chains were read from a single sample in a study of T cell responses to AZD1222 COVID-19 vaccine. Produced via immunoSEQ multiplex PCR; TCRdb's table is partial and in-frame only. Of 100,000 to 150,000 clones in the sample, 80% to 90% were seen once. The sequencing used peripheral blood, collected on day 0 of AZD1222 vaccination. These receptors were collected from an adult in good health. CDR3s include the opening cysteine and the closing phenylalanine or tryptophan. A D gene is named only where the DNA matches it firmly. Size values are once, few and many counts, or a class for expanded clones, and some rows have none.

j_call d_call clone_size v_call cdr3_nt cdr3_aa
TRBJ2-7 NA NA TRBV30 TGTGCCTGGAGTCCGGGGACCTTACAGTACTTC CAWSPGTLQYF
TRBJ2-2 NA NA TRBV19 TGTGCCAGTAGTTTCACCTACACCGGGGAGCTGTTTTTT CASSFTYTGELFF
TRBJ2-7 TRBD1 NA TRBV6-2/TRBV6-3 TGTGCCAGCAGTTATCCGACAGGGGTGGCGTACGAGCAGTACTTC CASSYPTGVAYEQYF
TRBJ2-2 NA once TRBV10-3 TGTGCCATCAGTGTTCTGGACACATTGAACACCGGGGAGCTGTTTTTT CAISVLDTLNTGELFF
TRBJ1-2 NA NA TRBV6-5 TGTGCCAGCAGCACGGGGAACAGCTTTTATGGCTACACCTTC CASSTGNSFYGYTF
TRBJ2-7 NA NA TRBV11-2 TGTGCCAGCAGCTCCATGACAGGCGTCTACGAGCAGTACTTC CASSSMTGVYEQYF
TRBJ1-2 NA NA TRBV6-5 TGTGCCAGCAGTTACGCAGGGGATGGCTACACCTTC CASSYAGDGYTF
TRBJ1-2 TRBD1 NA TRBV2 TGTGCCAGCAGTTCTCCGGACAGGGGGCAGACTCGCTATGGCTACACCTTC CASSSPDRGQTRYGYTF
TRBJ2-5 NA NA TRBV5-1 TGCGCCAGCAGCTTTCTAGGGGCCCGAGAGACCCAGTACTTC CASSFLGARETQYF
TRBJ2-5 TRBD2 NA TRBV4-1 TGCGCCAGCAGCCAAGCTGCGTTGCGGGGGGGCCGTGGAGAGACCCAGTACTTC CASSQAALRGGRGETQYF
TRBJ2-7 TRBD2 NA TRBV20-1 TGCAGTGCCGGACTAGAGTACGAGCAGTACTTC CSAGLEYEQYF
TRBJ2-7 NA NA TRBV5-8 TGTGCCAGCAGCTTGAAGTTCCCCTACTACGAGCAGTACTTC CASSLKFPYYEQYF
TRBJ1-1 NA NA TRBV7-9 TGTGCCAGCAGCCCCCGGACCCGGAACACTGAAGCTTTCTTT CASSPRTRNTEAFF
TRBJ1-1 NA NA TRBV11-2 TGTGCCAGCAGCTTAGTGCAGAACACTGAAGCTTTCTTT CASSLVQNTEAFF
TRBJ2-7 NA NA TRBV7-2 TGTGCCAGCAGCCATGACTATTCCTACGAGCAGTACTTC CASSHDYSYEQYF